This T cell receptor beta chain was documented in a study of blood T cell repertoires in COVID-19. Participants reported their clinical history, and cohort assignment relied on those reports. Donors in Cohort 3 who had recovered were those with two negative PCRs, healthcare professional clearance, or resolution of their symptoms. From germline, CDR1 is MGHRA and CDR2 YSYEKL. CDR3 length equals 16 residues. Trimming took 0 bases from V and 8 from J, leaving 16 bases between them. In the study's own analysis: Estimated nucleated cell counts came from reference gene primer amplification. Profiled with immunoSEQ multiplex PCR; TCRdb holds only in-frame clones, not every one. D and trimming come from the DNA, and the V and J calls and clone size come from that table. The sample lists about 440,000 clones; 90% were seen once.

Sequencing used PBMCs or T cells enriched from blood (not recorded which). This receptor was obtained from a man between 18 and 35 years old who had recovered from COVID-19. The chain uses TRBV4-1 and TRBJ1-4; a possible D gene is TRBD1 (5 bases). CDR3 sequence reads: CASSQDRAGKGEKLFF. The CDR3 DNA reads as TGCGCCAGCAGCCAAGATCGGGCAGGGAAAGGAGAAAAACTGTTTTTT.